This T cell receptor beta chain was sequenced in a study of blood T cell dynamics during melanoma immunotherapy. The time point denotes: week 3, after first cycle of checkpoint inhibitor. Losses at the gene ends were 4 bases for V and 0 bases for J; bases not matched to a gene: 6. CDR3 length: 16 residues. Germline V CDR1 and CDR2: KGHSH, LQKENI. Assay: immunoSEQ multiplex PCR; the TCRdb copy retains only in-frame clones and omits some. The profile shows 8,000 to 13,000 clones, around nine tenths of them singletons. The receptor was isolated from a human donor with melanoma. This sequence joins TRBV18 and TRBJ2-3; 8 bases fit TRBD1. The sequencing here drew on blood, taken from a patient treated with checkpoint blockade. CDR3 in amino acids: CASSLRQGSSTDTQYF. The CDR3 nucleotides read TGTGCCAGCTCACTCCGACAGGGGTCTAGCACAGATACGCAGTATTTT.